Below, 15 T cell receptor beta chains from the same sample are listed, as sequenced in a study of beta chain features in type 1 diabetes. Sequenced material consisted of expressed TCRB transcripts (all of the isolated RNA was reverse transcribed). Some clones are missing from TCRdb's copy, which holds only in-frame ones; the method was immunoSEQ multiplex PCR. The sample has fewer than 250,000 clones, around 68% seen once. Sequencing was done on a sample of naive CD4+ T cells from blood. Receptors originate from a man under 40 in good health.

This clone was found once. The sample carries other DNA sequences with the same CDR3. The chain is built from TRBV29-1 and TRBJ2-1, with TRBD2 identical over 9 bases. The CDR3 is 14 residues long. Trimming cost V 6 bases and J 0 bases; bases outside gene matches: 3. The V gene's germline CDR1 is SQVTM and CDR2 ANQGSEA. DNA of the CDR3: TGCAGCGTCGGGACTAGCCTCTCCTACAATGAGCAGTTCTTC. It is translated as CSVGTSLSYNEQFF.

Only a few counts were recorded for this clone. The CDR3 is CAWKGYRLYGYTF. The DNA of the CDR3 is TGTGCCTGGAAGGGGTACAGGCTCTATGGCTACACCTTC. J is TRBJ1-2 and V is TRBV30; D possibly corresponds to TRBD1 (5 bases). Germline assignment: CDR1 GTSNPN and CDR2 SVGIG (reference sequence). Trimming shortened V by 4 bases and J by 4 bases, and 13 bases separated the two germline ends. This CDR3 is 13 amino acids long. The variable domain in full, with the rest retrieved from reference TRBV30 and TRBJ1-2, is SQTIHQWPATLVQPVGSPLSLECTVEGTSNPNLYWYRQAAGRGLQLLFYSVGIGQISSEVPQNLSASRPQDRQFILSSKKLLLSDSGFYLCAWKGYRLYGYTFGSGTRLTVV.

The chain joins TRBV7-2 to TRBJ2-6; D is unresolved. The CDR3 sequence is 15 residues long. V lost 5 bases and J lost 3, with 11 bases in between. From germline, CDR1 is SGHTA and CDR2 FQGNSA. The CDR3 DNA reads TGTGCCAGCAGCCTACGAAGGCATGGGGCCAACGTCCTGACTTTC. This translates into CASSLRRHGANVLTF.

There are a few counts of this clone. A read error may account for a junction end that differs from germline. The rearrangement links TRBV29-1 to TRBJ2-5; 8 bases match TRBD1. The CDR3 spans 12 residues. Germline loops: CDR1 SQVTM, CDR2 ANQGSEA. Here the CDR3 reads CSVEFLRTGCNF. In DNA form, the CDR3 reads TGCAGCGTTGAGTTCCTGAGGACAGGGTGTAACTTC.

The V call is TRBV9, the J call TRBJ2-5; D is unclear. V gave up 2 bases and J gave up 7 bases, with 12 bases separating them. This CDR3 is 13 amino acids long. The germline V gene encodes CDR1 SGDLS and CDR2 YYNGEE. The CDR3 region is CASSVPGSGTQYF. CDR3 coding DNA: TGTGCCAGCAGCGTCCCCGGGTCAGGGACCCAGTACTTC.

This sequence joins TRBV30 and TRBJ2-5; D is undetermined. Germline V gives CDR1 GTSNPN, CDR2 SVGIG (reference sequence). V lost 0 bases and J 3 bases, leaving 11 bases between the germline ends. The CDR3 totals 14 residues. Written as DNA, the CDR3 is TGTGCCTGGAGTGTACCCGGGCTGGAAGAGACCCAGTACTTC. Its translation is CAWSVPGLEETQYF.

The chain links TRBV30 to TRBJ1-1; no firm D call. V dropped 5 bases and J dropped 1 base, with 5 bases sitting between them. The germline CDR1 and CDR2 sequences are GTSNPN and SVGIG (reference sequence). The length of the CDR3 is 11 residues. CDR3 DNA: TGTGCCTGGGCGGGGAACACTGAAGCTTTCTTT. Protein product: CAWAGNTEAFF.

This clone was seen only a few times. This chain joins TRBV5-4 and TRBJ2-1, with a weak D call TRBD2 (6 bases). V gave up 2 bases and J gave up 2 bases, with 11 bases separating them. The length of the CDR3 is 15 residues. Germline loops: CDR1 SGHNT, CDR2 YYREEE (reference sequence). CDR3 loop: CASSFSGGPYNEQFF. The DNA of the CDR3 is TGTGCCAGCAGCTTTAGCGGAGGGCCCTACAATGAGCAGTTCTTC.

The table lists this clone with a few counts. The chain links TRBV29-1 to TRBJ2-1; D remains ambiguous. Trimming took 0 bases from V and 7 from J, leaving 10 bases between them. CDR3 length equals 13 residues. CDR1 is SQVTM and CDR2 is ANQGSEA in the germline V gene. The CDR3 DNA is TGCAGCGTTGAAGATCTTCCGTTTAATGAGCAGTTCTTC. Translated: CSVEDLPFNEQFF.

The CDR3 coding sequence is TGCAGCGCCTCCCGTGGGAGGGATGAGCAGTTCTTC. Its protein product is CSASRGRDEQFF. V and J are TRBV29-1 and TRBJ2-1, with 7 bases aligning to TRBD2. Unmatched junction bases numbered 8, after V lost 7 bases and J lost 8 bases. This CDR3 has 12 amino acids. Germline CDR1 reads SQVTM; CDR2 reads ANQGSEA.

The gene calls are TRBV15 and TRBJ1-1; maybe TRBD1 (6 bases). The germline CDR1 and CDR2 sequences are LNHNV and YYDKDF (reference sequence). CDR3 length: 15 amino acids. Trimming stripped 1 base from V and 0 bases from J, with 9 bases between. The CDR3 DNA sequence: TGTGCCACCAGCAGAGGGGGGCTCGTGAACACTGAAGCTTTCTTT. Translated: CATSRGGLVNTEAFF.

The CDR3 DNA is TGTGCCAGCAGTTTATCGTGGACTAGCGAGTACGAGCAGTACTTC. It encodes CASSLSWTSEYEQYF. The rearrangement joins TRBV27 to TRBJ2-7; 9 nucleotides align to TRBD2. The CDR3 is 15 amino acids. CDR1 and CDR2 (germline): MNHEY, SMNVEV (reference sequence). The V gene end was trimmed by 0 bases and the J gene end by 4 bases; junction bases not matched to a gene: 4.

The chain has TRBV6-1 and TRBJ2-1; possible D gene TRBD2, 6 bases. V shed 0 bases and J shed 15 bases, with 15 bases lying between them. Germline values: CDR1 MNHNS, CDR2 SASEGT. The length of the CDR3 is 13 residues. The CDR3 DNA reads TGTGCCAGCAGTGAAGCGCTGAGGGACTGGCGGTTCTTC. This gives the protein CASSEALRDWRFF.

V is TRBV30 and J is TRBJ2-6, with 8 positions matching TRBD1. The junction had 8 bases not matched to a gene; V was cut back by 1 base and J by 3 bases. Germline CDR1 and CDR2: GTSNPN and SVGIG (reference sequence). The CDR3 has 17 residues. CDR3 sequence: CAWSGSSRGLGANVLTF. CDR3 sequence (DNA): TGTGCCTGGAGTGGGTCCAGCAGGGGGCTTGGGGCCAACGTCCTGACTTTC.

This clone was detected once. J is TRBJ2-3 and V is TRBV4-3; the D is unclear. The CDR3 is 13 amino acids. CDR1 and CDR2 from the germline V gene are LGHNA and YSLEER. V dropped 4 bases and J dropped 6 bases, with 11 bases sitting between them. CDR3 in amino acids: CASSPRMRDTQYF. In nucleotides, the CDR3 is TGCGCCAGCAGCCCCAGAATGAGGGATACGCAGTATTTT.